This T cell receptor (beta chain) appears in the sequencing data of a study of beta chain features in type 1 diabetes. Expressed TCRB transcripts were sequenced because the entire RNA isolate underwent reverse transcription. Measured with immunoSEQ multiplex PCR; TCRdb has only the in-frame clones, and not every one. The data show around 150,000 clones, with roughly 9% seen just once and about 0.7% held by the top ten. Concerning this clone itself: Antigen specificity is unknown.

The V gene's germline CDR1 is MGHRA and CDR2 YSYEKL. The CDR3 is 13 residues long. The V end lost 0 bases, the J end lost 7 bases, and 9 bases lay between the germline ends. Study-wide points: The study found moderately but significantly shorter TCRB CDR3s in all four CD4+ subsets of Type 1 diabetes patients.

Isolation of CD4+ naive, central memory, regulatory and stem cell-like memory cells was achieved by sorting via CD45RO/CCR7/CD25/CD127/CD95/CD27. Material: central memory CD4+ T cells from blood. This receptor was identified in a woman between 25 and 40 years old with type 1 diabetes. The chain has TRBV4-1 and TRBJ1-2, with D possibly being TRBD1 (5 bases). CDR3 DNA sequence: TGCGCCAGCAGCCAAGAGACAGAATCTGGCTACACCTTC. It is translated as CASSQETESGYTF.